The 26 T cell receptor beta chains presented below share a single source sample, sequenced in a study of CD8 T cells in Susac syndrome. Random hexamers served to reverse transcribe about 0.5 to 1 ug RNA. Each CDR3 protein is one row after TCRdb ran MiXCR on the immunoSEQ multiplex PCR reads. The table records roughly 200,000 distinct CDR3 sequences, approximately 95% of them present only once. Material for sequencing was CD4+ T cells from PBMCs. Receptor source: a human donor with multiple sclerosis.

The chain recombines TRBV19 with TRBJ2-3, with D perhaps given as TRBD1 or TRBD2 (5 bases each). Germline CDR1 is LNHDA and CDR2 is SQIVND (reference sequence). The CDR3 extends over 14 amino acids. Trimming cost V 10 bases and J 7 bases, with 21 bases left between them. The CDR3: CATGDPGRPHTQYF. For the CDR3, the DNA is TGTGCCACCGGAGATCCGGGACGGCCTCATACGCAGTATTTT.

This chain connects TRBV30 to TRBJ2-3; 10 bases align to TRBD1. The CDR3 contains 15 residues. The junction had 9 bases not matched to a gene; V was cut back by 3 bases and J by 6 bases. CDR1 and CDR2 (germline): GTSNPN, SVGIG (reference sequence). In DNA, the CDR3 is TGTGCCTGGAGGTCCGGGACAGGGGCAGGGGATACGCAGTATTTT. It translates to CAWRSGTGAGDTQYF.

The chain couples TRBV3-1 to TRBJ2-6, with D unclear. Trimming left V 6 bases short and J 0 bases short, with 6 bases between. Germline CDR1 LGHDT, CDR2 YNNKEL (reference sequence). This CDR3 has 14 amino acids. The CDR3, as DNA: TGTGCCAGCAGTAGGAACTCTGGGGCCAACGTCCTGACTTTC. Its protein product is CASSRNSGANVLTF.

This chain joins TRBV20-1 and TRBJ1-2; the D gene is possibly TRBD1 (6 bases). This CDR3 comprises 13 residues. Germline loops: CDR1 DFQATT, CDR2 SNEGSKA (reference sequence). V was clipped by 4 bases and J by 4 bases, with 13 bases between them. The CDR3 loop reads CSANLLGAYGYTF. The CDR3 DNA is TGCAGTGCTAACCTCTTGGGGGCCTATGGCTACACCTTC.

The rearrangement joins TRBV11-2 to TRBJ1-6, with 9 bases identical to TRBD1. The CDR3 sequence is 15 residues long. The junction had 6 bases not matched to a gene; V was cut back by 7 bases and J by 5 bases. Germline CDR1 and CDR2: SGHAT and FQNNGV. CDR3 bases: TGTGCCAGCAACCCACAGGGGGCGGATAATTCACCCCTCCACTTT. Protein product: CASNPQGADNSPLHF.

The chain is built from TRBV25-1 and TRBJ1-2; D possibly corresponds to TRBD1 (5 bases). Trimming pared 7 bases from V and 4 bases from J, leaving 13 bases between. Germline loops: CDR1 MGHDK, CDR2 SYGVNS. This CDR3 contains 13 residues. The CDR3 region is CASTQGVSYGYTF. CDR3 DNA: TGTGCCAGCACACAAGGGGTCTCCTATGGCTACACCTTC.

The genes are TRBV27 and TRBJ2-3; 14 nucleotides align to TRBD2. Trimming removed 6 bases from V and 5 bases from J; junction bases left unmatched: 7. Germline V lookup: CDR1 MNHEY, CDR2 SMNVEV (reference sequence). This CDR3 is 16 amino acids long. The CDR3 DNA sequence: TGTGCCAGCAGCGGGACTAGCGGGGGCTTCTTAGATACGCAGTATTTT. Protein sequence: CASSGTSGGFLDTQYF.

The chain recombines TRBV5-6 with TRBJ1-1; a possible D gene is TRBD1 (5 bases). Germline CDR1 is SGHDT and CDR2 is YYEEEE. Trimming took 4 bases from V and 8 from J, leaving 12 bases between them. The CDR3 extends over 12 amino acids. The CDR3 loop is CASSTSRAEAFF. In nucleotides, the CDR3 is TGTGCCAGCAGCACAAGCAGGGCCGAAGCTTTCTTT.

The genes are TRBV29-1 and TRBJ2-3; possible D gene TRBD1, 6 bases. CDR3 length: 13 residues. Per germline, CDR1 SQVTM and CDR2 ANQGSEA. Between the trimmed V and J ends, which lost 6 bases and 0 bases, there was a span of 10 bases. The CDR3 nucleotides are TGCAGCGTCGGGACAACTAGCACAGATACGCAGTATTTT. As protein: CSVGTTSTDTQYF.

DNA of the CDR3: TGTGCCAGCAGCTTAGCTCCGGCGGTGAACACTGAAGCTTTCTTT. This sequence encodes CASSLAPAVNTEAFF. The chain carries TRBV5-6 and TRBJ1-1, with D unclear. Germline loops: CDR1 SGHDT, CDR2 YYEEEE. Trimming took off 2 bases at V and 0 bases at J, with 11 bases between the two ends. This CDR3 spans 15 amino acids.

V is TRBV20-1 and J is TRBJ2-7, with D tentatively TRBD1 (6 bases). The germline gives CDR1 DFQATT, CDR2 SNEGSKA (reference sequence). V gave up 3 bases and J gave up 6 bases, with 15 bases separating them. The CDR3 is 13 residues long. CDR3 nucleotides: TGCAGTGCTAGGGGTTCAACAGGGCGCGAGCAGTACTTC. As protein: CSARGSTGREQYF.

The rearrangement uses TRBV29-1 and TRBJ2-3; D gene unclear. The germline CDR1 and CDR2 sequences are SQVTM and ANQGSEA. The CDR3 has 12 amino acids. Trimming removed 3 bases from V and 1 base from J, with 5 bases in between. CDR3 residues: CSVDSGTDTQYF. The CDR3 DNA reads TGCAGCGTTGATTCGGGCACAGATACGCAGTATTTT.

This clonotype showed up just once. The chain carries TRBV12-3 or TRBV12-4 and TRBJ1-5; 7 bases line up with TRBD1. CDR3 length: 14 amino acids. Trimming at V came to 6 bases and at J to 15 bases, leaving 17 bases not matched to a gene. CDR3 nucleotide sequence: TGTGCCAGCAGCCGTTCCCGGGACAGCAGTGTATCGCATTTT. Translation: CASSRSRDSSVSHF.

The chain uses TRBV5-6 and TRBJ2-7, with D unclear. Germline assignment: CDR1 SGHDT and CDR2 YYEEEE. The ends were cut back, 4 bases at V and 9 bases at J, with 14 bases in the middle. The CDR3 is 12 amino acids. The CDR3 DNA reads as TGTGCCAGCAGCCCTGATGGGGTACGGCAGTACTTC. This codes for CASSPDGVRQYF.

The gene calls are TRBV20-1 and TRBJ2-1; possible D gene TRBD2, 6 bases. The germline V and J ends were trimmed by 6 bases and 4 bases, with 19 bases remaining between them. Germline V gene data show CDR1 as DFQATT and CDR2 as SNEGSKA (reference sequence). The CDR3 runs to 15 residues. CDR3 DNA sequence: TGCAGTGCGAGTGAGAGTGGGGGGAGATACAATGAGCAGTTCTTC. Translating it yields CSASESGGRYNEQFF.

The chain is built from TRBV30 and TRBJ2-5; no reliable D call. Trimming left V 0 bases short and J 6 bases short, with 14 bases between. CDR1 GTSNPN and CDR2 SVGIG come from the germline V gene (reference sequence). This CDR3 spans 14 amino acids. This CDR3 reads CAWSVMDGTKTQYF. CDR3 coding DNA: TGTGCCTGGAGTGTAATGGATGGTACGAAGACCCAGTACTTC.

The chain links TRBV9 to TRBJ2-5; possibly TRBD1 for D (5 bases). Trimming took 2 bases from V and 1 from J, leaving 9 bases between them. From germline, CDR1 is SGDLS and CDR2 YYNGEE. The CDR3 covers 14 residues. In DNA, the CDR3 is TGTGCCAGCAGCGTCGACAGTAGCCAAGAGACCCAGTACTTC. The encoded protein is CASSVDSSQETQYF.

This sequence joins TRBV7-2 and TRBJ1-5; TRBD1 aligns across 7 bases. Trimming removed 5 bases from V and 7 bases from J; junction bases left unmatched: 17. CDR1 is SGHTA and CDR2 is FQGNSA in the germline V gene. The CDR3 contains 17 residues. CDR3 region: CASSERQGAGRGQPQHF. As DNA, the CDR3 is TGTGCCAGCAGCGAACGACAGGGAGCGGGGCGTGGGCAGCCCCAGCATTTT.

This chain connects TRBV30 to TRBJ2-1; TRBD2 agrees at 15 bases. CDR1 is GTSNPN and CDR2 is SVGIG in the germline V gene (reference sequence). CDR3 length: 13 amino acids. With V trimmed by 1 base and J by 12 bases, 1 base remained unmatched. For the CDR3, the DNA is TGTGCCTGGAGTGAGGGACTAGCGGGGGGGCAGTTCTTC. Protein sequence: CAWSEGLAGGQFF.

The gene calls are TRBV6-5 and TRBJ2-1; unclear D gene. The V end was cut by 0 bases, the J end by 8 bases, with 23 bases between. The CDR3 loop spans 18 amino acids. Looked up from germline, CDR1 is MNHEY and CDR2 is SVGAGI. The CDR3 region is CASSYSRRRPGGGDEQFF. DNA for the CDR3: TGTGCCAGCAGTTACTCCCGGAGACGGCCGGGCGGTGGTGATGAGCAGTTCTTC.

The chain joins TRBV29-1 to TRBJ2-5; TRBD1 matches 8 bases. The junction had 10 bases not matched to a gene; V was cut back by 6 bases and J by 4 bases. This CDR3 contains 14 residues. Germline V CDR1 and CDR2: SQVTM, ANQGSEA. CDR3 sequence (DNA): TGCAGCGTCGAAAAGCAGGGGGCGCGAGAGACCCAGTACTTC. Translation gives CSVEKQGARETQYF.

This chain uses TRBV2 with TRBJ2-5, with D possibly being TRBD1 (5 bases). Germline values: CDR1 SNHLY, CDR2 FYNNEI. The CDR3 loop spans 12 amino acids. With 7 bases removed from V and 7 bases from J, the gap between germline ends came to 13 bases. The CDR3 here is CASMGPPGTQYF. CDR3 DNA sequence: TGTGCCAGCATGGGGCCCCCAGGGACCCAGTACTTC. The variable domain in full, completed from reference TRBV2 and TRBJ2-5, reads EPEVTQTPSHQVTQMGQEVILRCVPISNHLYFYWYRQILGQKVEFLVSFYNNEISEKSEIFDDQFSVERPDGSNFTLKIRSTKLEDSAMYFCASMGPPGTQYFGPGTRLLVL.

The chain recombines TRBV3-1 with TRBJ1-1; tentative D call: TRBD1 (6 bases). V lost 5 bases to trimming and J lost 6 bases, with 16 bases between them. The CDR3 covers 14 residues. The V gene's germline CDR1 is LGHDT and CDR2 YNNKEL (reference sequence). The CDR3 DNA reads TGTGCCAGCAGCTCTAACAGGGAGTGGGCTGAAGCTTTCTTT. It translates to CASSSNREWAEAFF.

The chain links TRBV9 to TRBJ2-3; 9 bases map to TRBD2. The CDR3 sequence is 14 residues long. CDR1 is SGDLS and CDR2 is YYNGEE in the germline V gene. Trimming removed 4 bases from V and 12 bases from J; junction bases left unmatched: 12. The CDR3 loop reads CASSPRSLAGAQYF. CDR3 coding DNA: TGTGCCAGCAGCCCCCGGTCGTTAGCGGGGGCACAGTATTTT.

The V call is TRBV20-1, the J call TRBJ1-2; the D is unclear. V shed 6 bases and J shed 7 bases, with 12 bases lying between them. Per the germline V gene, CDR1 is DFQATT and CDR2 is SNEGSKA (reference sequence). The CDR3 is 11 residues long. CDR3 nucleotides: TGCAGTGCCACCGCTTGGATTGGCTACACCTTC. This gives the protein CSATAWIGYTF.

The chain is built from TRBV29-1 and TRBJ2-5, with TRBD1 matching 9 bases. Trimming cost V 5 bases and J 2 bases; bases outside gene matches: 3. Germline values: CDR1 SQVTM, CDR2 ANQGSEA. The CDR3 loop spans 13 amino acids. CDR3 region: CSVHRGQQETQYF. Here the CDR3 DNA reads TGCAGCGTTCACAGGGGGCAACAAGAGACCCAGTACTTC.